This TCR beta chain was sequenced for a study of T-cell reconstitution after alpha-beta-depleted transplantation in children. Construction of the TCRbeta library involved unique molecular identifiers. TCRdb independently ran MiXCR on the PCR reads; one entry per CDR3 protein. The sample consists of 250,000 to 300,000 distinct CDR3 sequences, about a tenth of them appearing once. This clonotype was counted at least ten times. Antigen specificity is unknown. Study-wide results and limits: In patients about two months after transplant, alpha-beta T cells reportedly arose from several hundred expanded graft clones.

Between the trimmed V and J ends, which lost 2 bases and 3 bases, there was a span of 17 bases. The CDR3 has 15 residues. Germline CDR1 DFQATT, CDR2 SNEGSKA (reference sequence). The clonotype was recovered from a boy under three years old with acute myeloid leukemia, due to receive a stem cell transplant. The starting material was PBMCs, obtained before TCRalphabeta/CD19-depleted stem cell transplant. The V and J genes are TRBV20-1 and TRBJ2-7; D remains unclear. The chain's CDR3 is CSARPDDYHIYEQYF. The DNA for the CDR3 is TGCAGTGCTAGACCCGACGATTACCACATCTACGAGCAGTACTTC.